The entry that follows covers one T cell receptor (beta chain) sequence. Authors' analysis steps: How many nucleated cells were present was estimated from reference gene primer amplification. Measured with immunoSEQ multiplex PCR; TCRdb has only the in-frame clones, and not every one. Clone size and V and J calls were adopted from that table, with D and trimming inferred from the DNA. The sample consists of just over 150,000 clones, 70% to 90% of them appearing once. These data come from a study of blood T cell repertoires in COVID-19. About the study: Donors in the United States, Italy and Spain gave samples during acute or convalescent COVID-19. Sources were T cells, B-cell-depleted T cells, or PBMCs; the material itself was cDNA or gDNA.

J was trimmed by 7 bases and V by 4 bases; bases with no gene match: 7. CDR1 is SGHRS, CDR2 YFSETQ, per germline. This CDR3 is 14 amino acids long. The TCR originated in a woman aged 70-85 years with acute or convalescent COVID-19. Sequences were obtained from peripheral blood. The chain is built from TRBV5-1 and TRBJ2-7, with TRBD2 identical over 11 bases. The CDR3 loop reads CASSPSGGRGEQYF. The CDR3 DNA reads TGCGCCAGCAGCCCTAGCGGGGGGCGAGGAGAGCAGTACTTC.